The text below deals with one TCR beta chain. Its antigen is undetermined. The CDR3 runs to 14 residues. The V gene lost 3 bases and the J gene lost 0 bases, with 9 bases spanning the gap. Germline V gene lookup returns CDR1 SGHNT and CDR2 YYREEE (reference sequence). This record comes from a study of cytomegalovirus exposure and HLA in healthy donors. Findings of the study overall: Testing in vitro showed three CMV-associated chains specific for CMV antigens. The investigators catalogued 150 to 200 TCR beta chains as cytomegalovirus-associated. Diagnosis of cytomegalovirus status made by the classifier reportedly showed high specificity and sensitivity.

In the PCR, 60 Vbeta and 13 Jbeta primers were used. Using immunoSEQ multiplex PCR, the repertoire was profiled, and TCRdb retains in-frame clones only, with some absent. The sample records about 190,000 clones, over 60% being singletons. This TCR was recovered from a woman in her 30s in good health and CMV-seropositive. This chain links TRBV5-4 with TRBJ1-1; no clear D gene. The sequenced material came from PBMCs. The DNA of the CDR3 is TGTGCCAGCAGCTCCCTACAGTTGAACACTGAAGCTTTCTTT. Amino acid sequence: CASSSLQLNTEAFF.